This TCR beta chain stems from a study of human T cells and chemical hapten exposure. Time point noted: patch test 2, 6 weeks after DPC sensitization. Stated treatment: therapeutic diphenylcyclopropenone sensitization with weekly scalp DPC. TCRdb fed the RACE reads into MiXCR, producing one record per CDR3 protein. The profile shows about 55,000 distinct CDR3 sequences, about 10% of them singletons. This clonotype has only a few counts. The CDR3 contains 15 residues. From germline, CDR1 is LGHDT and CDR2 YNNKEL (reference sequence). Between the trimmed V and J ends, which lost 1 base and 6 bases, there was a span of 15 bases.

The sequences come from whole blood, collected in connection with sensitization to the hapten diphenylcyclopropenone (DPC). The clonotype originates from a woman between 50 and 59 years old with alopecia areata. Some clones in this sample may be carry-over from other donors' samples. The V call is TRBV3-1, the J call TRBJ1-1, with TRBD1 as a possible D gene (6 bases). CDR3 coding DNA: TGTGCCAGCAGCCAAGGGGTATGGGGGGCGGCTGAAGCTTTCTTT. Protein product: CASSQGVWGAAEAFF. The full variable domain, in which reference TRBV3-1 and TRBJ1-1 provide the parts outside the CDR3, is DTAVSQTPKYLVTQMGNDKSIKCEQNLGHDTMYWYKQDSKKFLKIMFSYNNKELIINETVPNRFSPKSPDKAHLNLHINSLELGDSAVYFCASSQGVWGAAEAFFGQGTRLTVV.